This is a list of T cell receptor beta chains from one sample in a study of blood T cell repertoires in COVID-19. Method: immunoSEQ multiplex PCR; TCRdb's copy keeps in-frame clones and lacks some. In the table there are 64,000 or so clones, roughly 90% of which are singletons. The specimen was peripheral blood. Receptors were obtained from a human donor in a cohort sampled during active COVID-19. Both conserved end residues are part of each CDR3. A D gene is named only where the DNA matches it firmly. Clone size is shown for a subset of rows, as once, few, many or a class of expanded clone.

>.|TRBV11-1|TRBJ1-3|.
TGTGCCAGCAGCTTGGCCACGGGAAACACCATATATTTT
CASSLATGNTIYF
>TRBD2|TRBV7-3|TRBJ2-5|once
TGTGCCAGCAGCCGGGGGGCCCTAGCGGGGATGTACCAAGAGACCCAGTACTTC
CASSRGALAGMYQETQYF
>.|TRBV6-5|TRBJ1-2|.
TGTGCCAGCAGCCAGACGGGGAACAACTATGGCTACACCTTC
CASSQTGNNYGYTF
>TRBD1|TRBV5-4|TRBJ2-7|.
TGTGCCAGCAGCTCTCCTTCGGGACAGGGGGTCTACGAGCAGTACTTC
CASSSPSGQGVYEQYF
>TRBD1|TRBV19|TRBJ1-6|few
TGTGCCAGCAGACAGGGCGGTTCACCCCTCCACTTT
CASRQGGSPLHF
>TRBD1|TRBV14|TRBJ2-7|.
TGTGCCAGCAGCCGCGCCGGGACAGGGTCTTACGAGCAGTACTTC
CASSRAGTGSYEQYF
>TRBD2|TRBV5-5|TRBJ2-3|.
TGTGCCAGCAGCGGGGAGGGCCTCGGCACAGATACGCAGTATTTT
CASSGEGLGTDTQYF
>TRBD1|TRBV7-9|TRBJ1-2|.
TGTGCCAGCAGCCTACCGACAGGGGGCGATGGCTACACCTTC
CASSLPTGGDGYTF
>.|TRBV11-2|TRBJ2-3|.
TGTGCCAGCAGTCCAAACGCGGGTTTTAGCACAGATACGCAGTATTTT
CASSPNAGFSTDTQYF
>.|TRBV28|TRBJ2-3|.
TGTGCCAGCGATAGCCGGGGTGTTACGCAGTATTTT
CASDSRGVTQYF